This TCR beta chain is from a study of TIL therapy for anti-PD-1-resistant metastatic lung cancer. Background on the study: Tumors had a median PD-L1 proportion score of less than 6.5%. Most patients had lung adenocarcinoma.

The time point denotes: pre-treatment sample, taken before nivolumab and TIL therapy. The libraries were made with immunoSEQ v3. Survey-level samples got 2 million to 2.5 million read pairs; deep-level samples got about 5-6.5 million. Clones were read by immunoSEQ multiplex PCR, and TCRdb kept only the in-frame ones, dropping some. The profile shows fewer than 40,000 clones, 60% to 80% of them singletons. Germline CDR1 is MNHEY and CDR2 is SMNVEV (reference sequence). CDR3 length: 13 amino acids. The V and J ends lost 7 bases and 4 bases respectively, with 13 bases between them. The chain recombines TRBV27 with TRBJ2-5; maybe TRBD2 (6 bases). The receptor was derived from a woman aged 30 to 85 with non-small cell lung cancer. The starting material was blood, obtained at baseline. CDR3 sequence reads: CASNARGGETQYF. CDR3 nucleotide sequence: TGTGCCAGCAACGCTAGGGGAGGAGAGACCCAGTACTTC.